These 18 T cell receptor beta chains share one sample of origin, sequenced in a study of identical twins. A single record per CDR3 protein comes from TCRdb applying MiXCR to the 5' RACE reads. The sample holds around 530,000 distinct CDR3 sequences, approximately 14% seen once. These data were also filed under a second study, of yellow fever vaccine responses in identical twins.

The sequenced sample consisted of CD4+ T cells sorted from blood. The receptors here all came from a woman between 18 and 29 years old in good health.

This clonotype came up many times. The chain uses TRBV12-3 or TRBV12-4 and TRBJ2-6, with 8 bases aligning to TRBD1. J lost 8 bases, V lost 5 bases, and 17 bases had no gene match. This CDR3 is built from 18 residues. Here the CDR3 reads CASSRDRGLTLGPNVLTF. The CDR3 DNA follows: TGTGCCAGCAGTCGTGACAGGGGCTTGACTCTGGGGCCCAACGTCCTGACTTTC.

The genes are TRBV18 and TRBJ2-1, with 12 bases identical to TRBD2. This CDR3 has 15 residues. V was pared by 4 bases and J by 8 bases, with 6 bases of the junction left unmatched. Germline V gene lookup returns CDR1 KGHSH and CDR2 LQKENI. As DNA, the CDR3 is TGTGCCAGCTCACAGACTAGCGGGAGTTCTCATGAGCAGTTCTTC. This encodes CASSQTSGSSHEQFF.

The chain is built from TRBV5-1 and TRBJ1-3, with D tentatively TRBD1 (5 bases). Looked up from germline, CDR1 is SGHRS and CDR2 is YFSETQ. V was shortened by 4 bases and J by 3 bases, with 8 bases between the two germline ends. CDR3 length equals 13 residues. This CDR3 is CASSKDSGNTIYF. The DNA for the CDR3 is TGCGCCAGCAGCAAAGACAGTGGAAACACCATATATTTT. The entire variable domain, with the rest obtained from reference TRBV5-1 and TRBJ1-3, is as follows: KAGVTQTPRYLIKTRGQQVTLSCSPISGHRSVSWYQQTPGQGLQFLFEYFSETQRNKGNFPGRFSGRQFSNSRSEMNVSTLELGDSALYLCASSKDSGNTIYFGEGSWLTVV.

This chain links TRBV2 with TRBJ1-4; 7 bases line up with TRBD1. V lost 5 bases to trimming and J lost 3 bases; unmatched junction nucleotides: 3. CDR3 length: 14 amino acids. CDR1 and CDR2 (germline): SNHLY, FYNNEI. CDR3 sequence: CASSTGQSNEKLFF. Written as DNA, the CDR3 is TGTGCCAGCAGTACGGGACAGTCTAATGAAAAACTGTTTTTT.

This clonotype was seen a few times. The rearrangement joins TRBV5-1 to TRBJ2-2; 9 nucleotides agree with TRBD1. CDR3 length equals 15 residues. In germline, CDR1 is SGHRS, CDR2 YFSETQ. V lost 4 bases, J lost 3 bases, and 4 bases stayed unmatched. The CDR3 loop reads CASSQDRGYTGELFF. CDR3 nucleotides: TGCGCCAGCAGCCAGGACAGGGGATACACCGGGGAGCTGTTTTTT. Using reference TRBV5-1 and TRBJ2-2 for the parts outside the CDR3, the full variable domain is KAGVTQTPRYLIKTRGQQVTLSCSPISGHRSVSWYQQTPGQGLQFLFEYFSETQRNKGNFPGRFSGRQFSNSRSEMNVSTLELGDSALYLCASSQDRGYTGELFFGEGSRLTVL.

This clonotype was recorded a few times. The CDR3 spells CASSQGVTGLQETQYF. The DNA of the CDR3 is TGTGCCAGCAGCCAAGGCGTGACAGGGCTACAAGAGACCCAGTACTTC. The chain recombines TRBV4-2 with TRBJ2-5, with TRBD1 matching over 7 bases. Germline V gene sequence: CDR1 LGHNA, CDR2 YNFKEQ. Trimming cost V 1 base and J 2 bases; bases outside gene matches: 7. This CDR3 contains 16 residues.

This clonotype was seen only a few times. The V call is TRBV7-9, the J call TRBJ2-2, with no clear D. The CDR3 contains 13 residues. The V gene lost 2 bases and the J gene lost 7 bases, with 8 bases spanning the gap. Germline V gene data show CDR1 as SEHNR and CDR2 as FQNEAQ (reference sequence). The CDR3 here is CASSLQYGGELFF. The CDR3, as DNA: TGTGCCAGCAGCTTACAGTATGGCGGGGAGCTGTTTTTT.

This clonotype was seen only a few times. The chain carries TRBV4-1 and TRBJ1-4; D not certain. V was trimmed by 3 bases and J by 0 bases, leaving 8 bases between them. In germline, CDR1 is MGHRA, CDR2 YSYEKL. CDR3 size: 15 residues. Here the CDR3 reads CASSQAQSTNEKLFF. CDR3 sequence (DNA): TGCGCCAGCAGCCAGGCACAGTCAACTAATGAAAAACTGTTTTTT.

Only a few counts were recorded for this clonotype. V and J are TRBV2 and TRBJ2-7; possibly TRBD1 for D (5 bases). The CDR3 has 15 residues. Trimming left V 4 bases short and J 7 bases short, with 20 bases between. Germline values: CDR1 SNHLY, CDR2 FYNNEI. CDR3 sequence: CASSVTRVWTSEQYF. CDR3 in DNA: TGTGCCAGCAGTGTCACCAGGGTATGGACCTCAGAGCAGTACTTC.

The J gene is TRBJ2-1, the V gene TRBV3-1, with TRBD2 matching 10 bases. The CDR3 is 15 residues long. The germline V gene encodes CDR1 LGHDT and CDR2 YNNKEL (reference sequence). V gave up 0 bases and J gave up 8 bases; unmatched junction bases: 4. The chain's CDR3 is CASSQEAGGPDEQFF. The CDR3 DNA reads as TGTGCCAGCAGCCAAGAAGCGGGGGGGCCGGATGAGCAGTTCTTC.

This chain connects TRBV19 to TRBJ2-1, with 9 bases aligning to TRBD1. Germline loops: CDR1 LNHDA, CDR2 SQIVND (reference sequence). The trim removed 5 bases at V and 3 bases at J, leaving 2 bases unmatched. CDR3 size: 14 residues. The CDR3 region has the DNA TGTGCCAGTAGTCACAGGGGGCTCTACAATGAGCAGTTCTTC. This codes for CASSHRGLYNEQFF.

There are a few counts of this clonotype. The chain employs TRBV10-3 and TRBJ1-1, with D unclear. Deletions cut 0 bases from V and 0 bases from J, with 17 bases between. CDR3 length: 18 amino acids. Per germline, CDR1 ENHRY and CDR2 SYGVKD. The CDR3 region has the DNA TGTGCCATCAGTGAGTCGTATCGAGGAAGACCTATGAACACTGAAGCTTTCTTT. Its translation: CAISESYRGRPMNTEAFF.

This clonotype was counted a few times. The rearrangement links TRBV5-5 to TRBJ2-6, with TRBD2 matching over 7 bases. Trimming removed 4 bases from V and 0 bases from J; junction bases left unmatched: 1. Germline V gene lookup returns CDR1 SGHKS and CDR2 YYEKEE (reference sequence). This CDR3 contains 15 residues. The CDR3 loop reads CASSRGDSGANVLTF. CDR3 DNA sequence: TGTGCCAGCAGCCGGGGGGACTCTGGGGCCAACGTCCTGACTTTC. The variable domain in full, with the rest retrieved from reference TRBV5-5 and TRBJ2-6, is DAGVTQSPTHLIKTRGQQVTLRCSPISGHKSVSWYQQVLGQGPQFIFQYYEKEERGRGNFPDRFSARQFPNYSSELNVNALLLGDSALYLCASSRGDSGANVLTFGAGSRLTVL.

The chain is built from TRBV20-1 and TRBJ1-1; D unresolved. This CDR3 contains 13 residues. Germline V lookup: CDR1 DFQATT, CDR2 SNEGSKA (reference sequence). V was shortened by 3 bases and J by 0 bases, with 8 bases between the two germline ends. CDR3 sequence (DNA): TGCAGTGCTAGTGGGAACCTGAACACTGAAGCTTTCTTT. Translation gives CSASGNLNTEAFF.

This clonotype came up a few times. The chain is built from TRBV7-6 and TRBJ2-7; 9 nucleotides line up with TRBD2. The CDR3 sequence is 16 residues long. Trimming cost V 2 bases and J 4 bases; bases outside gene matches: 9. Germline V CDR1 and CDR2: SGHVS, FNYEAQ. The CDR3 spells CASSLSSSGRLYEQYF. DNA of the CDR3: TGTGCCAGCAGCTTATCCTCCAGCGGGAGGTTGTACGAGCAGTACTTC.

V usage is TRBV27 and J usage is TRBJ2-5; 9 bases agree with TRBD2. The CDR3 is 14 amino acids. The germline gives CDR1 MNHEY, CDR2 SMNVEV (reference sequence). With V trimmed by 5 bases and J by 5 bases, 6 bases remained unmatched. Here the CDR3 reads CASSRGRARETQYF. The CDR3 DNA follows: TGTGCCAGCAGTCGCGGGAGGGCCCGGGAGACCCAGTACTTC.

The chain has TRBV5-5 and TRBJ2-7; TRBD2 aligns across 9 bases. CDR1 and CDR2 from the germline V gene are SGHKS and YYEKEE (reference sequence). This CDR3 comprises 15 residues. The ends lost 5 bases at V and 2 bases at J; junction bases unmatched: 8. The CDR3: CASRLGLAGPYEQYF. The CDR3 region has the DNA TGTGCCAGCAGACTCGGTCTAGCGGGGCCCTACGAGCAGTACTTC.

The chain couples TRBV28 to TRBJ2-2, with TRBD2 matching over 8 bases. The germline CDR1 and CDR2 sequences are MDHEN and SYDVKM. V dropped 2 bases and J dropped 3; count of bases not matched to a gene: 8. This CDR3 is built from 17 residues. DNA for the CDR3: TGTGCCAGCAGTTTAACCCAAAGCGGGAGCGACACCGGGGAGCTGTTTTTT. Encoded protein: CASSLTQSGSDTGELFF.